Each of the 8 T cell receptor beta chains below was sequenced from the same sample in a study of shared clonotypes between healthy human individuals. Data came from immunoSEQ multiplex PCR; TCRdb stores just in-frame clones and leaves some out. The data hold about 2.1 million clones, with around 95% observed a single time. Naive-designated CD8 cells lacked CD45RO, were positively enriched for CCR7, and omitted terminally differentiated effector memory CD45RA+ cells. Sequenced sample: naive CD8+ T cells from PBMCs. The receptors come from a man younger than 30 in good health. Some clones in this sample may be carry-over from other donors' samples.

The chain combines TRBV28 with TRBJ2-1; 14 nucleotides agree with TRBD2. Germline V gene sequence: CDR1 MDHEN, CDR2 SYDVKM. With 8 bases clipped from V and 7 bases from J, the junction kept 7 bases outside the gene matches. The CDR3 has 15 residues. CDR3 nucleotides: TGTGCCAGCGGGGGACTAGCGGGAGTTCCTAATGAGCAGTTCTTC. This gives the protein CASGGLAGVPNEQFF.

V and J are TRBV7-9 and TRBJ2-1; D tentatively reads TRBD1 or TRBD2 (5 bases each). The V end lost 6 bases, the J end lost 9 bases, and 18 bases lay between the germline ends. The CDR3 has 14 amino acids. Looked up from germline, CDR1 is SEHNR and CDR2 is FQNEAQ (reference sequence). Written as DNA, the CDR3 is TGTGCCAGCAGTTCGACTGGGGGATGGGTTGAGCAGTTCTTC. This encodes CASSSTGGWVEQFF.

For this clone: This same CDR3 is encoded by further DNA sequences in the sample. The chain links TRBV27 to TRBJ2-7; a weak D match, TRBD2 (6 bases). From germline, CDR1 is MNHEY and CDR2 SMNVEV (reference sequence). V was pared by 4 bases and J by 3 bases, with 7 bases between. There are 12 residues in the CDR3. In nucleotides, the CDR3 is TGTGCCAGCAGTTCCGGGAGCTACGAGCAGTACTTC. This translates into CASSSGSYEQYF.

The chain uses TRBV7-9 and TRBJ1-1; D is undetermined. V shed 0 bases and J shed 4 bases, with 6 bases lying between them. This CDR3 is 13 amino acids long. Germline CDR1 is SEHNR and CDR2 is FQNEAQ (reference sequence). The CDR3 is CASSLAGFTEAFF. CDR3 in DNA: TGTGCCAGCAGCTTAGCAGGGTTCACTGAAGCTTTCTTT.

CDR3 sequence (DNA): TGCGCCAGCAGTGATAGGACTATTTACAATGAGCAGTTCTTC. It is translated as CASSDRTIYNEQFF. The rearrangement joins TRBV10-2 to TRBJ2-1; TRBD2 might be the D (6 bases). This CDR3 comprises 14 residues. Germline assignment: CDR1 WSHSY and CDR2 SAAADI. Trimming pared 3 bases from V and 4 bases from J, leaving 10 bases between.

This sequence joins TRBV28 and TRBJ2-7; 8 nucleotides align to TRBD1. Germline CDR1 is MDHEN and CDR2 is SYDVKM. The V segment lost 5 bases and the J segment 7 bases; nucleotides outside the gene matches: 13. The CDR3 covers 15 residues. For the CDR3, the DNA is TGTGCCAGCAGTGCGACAGGGGAAAAACGAGGTGAGCAGTACTTC. Translated: CASSATGEKRGEQYF.

This chain connects TRBV7-6 to TRBJ2-1; tentative D call: TRBD1 (6 bases). This CDR3 contains 15 residues. Germline loops: CDR1 SGHVS, CDR2 FNYEAQ. Trimming stripped 5 bases from V and 0 bases from J, with 11 bases between. The CDR3 here is CASSKDRSSYNEQFF. The CDR3 DNA reads TGTGCCAGCAGCAAGGACAGAAGCTCCTACAATGAGCAGTTCTTC.

This clone was seen once. The J gene is TRBJ2-2, the V gene TRBV5-5; D assignment may be TRBD1 or TRBD2 (5 bases each). This CDR3 is built from 14 residues. The V gene lost 1 base and the J gene lost 4 bases, with 8 bases spanning the gap. Germline CDR1 is SGHKS and CDR2 is YYEKEE (reference sequence). The CDR3 region is CASSLTGATGELFF. The CDR3, as DNA: TGTGCCAGCAGCTTGACCGGGGCCACCGGGGAGCTGTTTTTT.